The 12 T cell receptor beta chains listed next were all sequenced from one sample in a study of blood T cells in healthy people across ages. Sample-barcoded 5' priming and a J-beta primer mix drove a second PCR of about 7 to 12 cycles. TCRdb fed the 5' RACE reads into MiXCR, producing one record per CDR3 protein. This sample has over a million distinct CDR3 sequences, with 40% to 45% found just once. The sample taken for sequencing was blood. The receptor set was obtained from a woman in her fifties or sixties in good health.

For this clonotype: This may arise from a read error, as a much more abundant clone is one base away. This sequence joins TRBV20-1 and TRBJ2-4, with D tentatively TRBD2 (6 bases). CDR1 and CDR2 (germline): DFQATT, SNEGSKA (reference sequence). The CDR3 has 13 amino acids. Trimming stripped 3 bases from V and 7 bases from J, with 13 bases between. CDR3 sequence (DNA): TGCAGTGCTAGTGGTTTGGCGGGGAACATTCAGTACTTC. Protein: CSASGLAGNIQYF.

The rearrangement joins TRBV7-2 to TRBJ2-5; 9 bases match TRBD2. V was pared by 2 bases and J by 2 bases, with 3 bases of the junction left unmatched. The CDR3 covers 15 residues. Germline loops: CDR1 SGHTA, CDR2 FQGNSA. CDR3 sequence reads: CASSLSGRRQETQYF. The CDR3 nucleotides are TGTGCCAGCAGCTTAAGCGGGAGGAGGCAAGAGACCCAGTACTTC.

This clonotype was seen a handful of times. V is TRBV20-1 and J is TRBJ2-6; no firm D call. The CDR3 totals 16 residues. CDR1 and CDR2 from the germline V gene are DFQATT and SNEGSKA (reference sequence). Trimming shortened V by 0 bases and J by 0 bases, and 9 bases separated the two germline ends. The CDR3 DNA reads TGCAGTGCTAGAGATTTCGGGCTCTCTGGGGCCAACGTCCTGACTTTC. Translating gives CSARDFGLSGANVLTF.

DNA for the CDR3: TGTGCCAGCAGCCGCCTACAGGCGAATTCACCCCTCCACTTT. Translating it yields CASSRLQANSPLHF. The chain carries TRBV12-3 or TRBV12-4 and TRBJ1-6, with D perhaps TRBD1 (5 bases). V lost 6 bases and J 7 bases, leaving 13 bases between the germline ends. CDR3 length equals 14 residues.

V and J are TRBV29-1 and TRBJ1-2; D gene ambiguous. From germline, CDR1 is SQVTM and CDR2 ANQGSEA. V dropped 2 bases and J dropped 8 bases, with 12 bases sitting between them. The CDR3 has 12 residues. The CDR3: CSVESPRNGYTF. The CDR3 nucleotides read TGCAGCGTTGAATCTCCCAGAAACGGCTACACCTTC.

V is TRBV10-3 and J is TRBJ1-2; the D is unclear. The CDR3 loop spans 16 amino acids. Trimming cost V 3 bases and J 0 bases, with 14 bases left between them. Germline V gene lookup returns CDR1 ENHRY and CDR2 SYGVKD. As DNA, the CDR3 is TGTGCCATCAGTGATGTAAGCGTCCCCCCTAACTATGGCTACACCTTC. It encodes CAISDVSVPPNYGYTF.

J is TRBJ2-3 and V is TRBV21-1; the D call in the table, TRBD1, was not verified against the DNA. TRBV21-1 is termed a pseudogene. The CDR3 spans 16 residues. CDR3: CASSKVRTARVDTQYF. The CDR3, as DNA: TGTGCCAGCAGCAAAGTAAGGACAGCGAGGGTGGATACGCAGTATTTT.

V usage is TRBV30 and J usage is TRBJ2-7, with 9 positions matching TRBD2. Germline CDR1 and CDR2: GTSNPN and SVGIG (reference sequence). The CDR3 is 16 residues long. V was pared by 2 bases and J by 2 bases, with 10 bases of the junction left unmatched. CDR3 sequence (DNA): TGTGCCTGGAGTATTCCCGGACTAGCGAGAACCTACGAGCAGTACTTC. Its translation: CAWSIPGLARTYEQYF.

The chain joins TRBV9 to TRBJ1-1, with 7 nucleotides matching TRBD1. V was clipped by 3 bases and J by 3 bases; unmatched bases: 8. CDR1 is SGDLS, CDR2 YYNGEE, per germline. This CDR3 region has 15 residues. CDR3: CASSAGDSVYTEAFF. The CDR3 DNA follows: TGTGCCAGCAGCGCAGGGGACAGTGTGTACACTGAAGCTTTCTTT. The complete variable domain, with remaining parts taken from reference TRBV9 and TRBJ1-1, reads DSGVTQTPKHLITATGQRVTLRCSPRSGDLSVYWYQQSLDQGLQFLIQYYNGEERAKGNILERFSAQQFPDLHSELNLSSLELGDSALYFCASSAGDSVYTEAFFGQGTRLTVV.

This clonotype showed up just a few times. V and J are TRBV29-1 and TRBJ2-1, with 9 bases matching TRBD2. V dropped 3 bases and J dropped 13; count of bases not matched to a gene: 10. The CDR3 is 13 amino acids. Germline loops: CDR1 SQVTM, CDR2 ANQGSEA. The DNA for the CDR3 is TGCAGCGTTGACAGGGGCGGGGGGGAGACCCAGTTCTTC. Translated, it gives CSVDRGGGETQFF.

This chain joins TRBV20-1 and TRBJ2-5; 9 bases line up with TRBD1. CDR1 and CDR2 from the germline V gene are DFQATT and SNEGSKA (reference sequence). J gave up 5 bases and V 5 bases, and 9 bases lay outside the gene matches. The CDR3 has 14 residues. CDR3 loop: CSAHAGTGRETQYF. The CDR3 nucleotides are TGCAGTGCTCACGCCGGGACAGGGCGTGAGACCCAGTACTTC.

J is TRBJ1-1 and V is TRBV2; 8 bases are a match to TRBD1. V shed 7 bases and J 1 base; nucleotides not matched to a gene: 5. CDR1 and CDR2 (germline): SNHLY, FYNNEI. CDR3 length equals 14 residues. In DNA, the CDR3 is TGTGCCAGCAATCAGGGGGCGAGGAACACTGAAGCTTTCTTT. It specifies CASNQGARNTEAFF.